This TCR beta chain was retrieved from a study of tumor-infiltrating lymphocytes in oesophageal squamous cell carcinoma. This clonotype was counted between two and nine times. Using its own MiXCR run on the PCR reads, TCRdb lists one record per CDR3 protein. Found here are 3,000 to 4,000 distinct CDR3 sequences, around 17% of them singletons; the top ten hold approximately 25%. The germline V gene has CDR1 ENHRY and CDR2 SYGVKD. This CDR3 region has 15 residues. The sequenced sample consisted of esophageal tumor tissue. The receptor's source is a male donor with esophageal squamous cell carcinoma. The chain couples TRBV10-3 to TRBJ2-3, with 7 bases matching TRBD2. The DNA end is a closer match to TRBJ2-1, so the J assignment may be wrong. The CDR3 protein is CAISEYGTNTGEQFF. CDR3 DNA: TGTGCCATCAGTGAGTATGGGACTAACACGGGAGAGCAGTTCTTC.